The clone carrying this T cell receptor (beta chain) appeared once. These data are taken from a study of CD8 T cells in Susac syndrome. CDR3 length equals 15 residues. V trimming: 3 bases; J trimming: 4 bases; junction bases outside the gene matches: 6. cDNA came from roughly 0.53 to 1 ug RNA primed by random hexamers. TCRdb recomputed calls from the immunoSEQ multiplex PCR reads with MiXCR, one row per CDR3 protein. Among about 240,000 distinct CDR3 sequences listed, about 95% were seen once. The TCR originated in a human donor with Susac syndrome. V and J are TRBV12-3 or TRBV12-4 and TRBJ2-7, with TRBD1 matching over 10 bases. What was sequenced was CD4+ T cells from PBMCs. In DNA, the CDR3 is TGTGCCAGCAGTTTCACGACAGGGGGCGCGTACGAGCAGTACTTC. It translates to CASSFTTGGAYEQYF.